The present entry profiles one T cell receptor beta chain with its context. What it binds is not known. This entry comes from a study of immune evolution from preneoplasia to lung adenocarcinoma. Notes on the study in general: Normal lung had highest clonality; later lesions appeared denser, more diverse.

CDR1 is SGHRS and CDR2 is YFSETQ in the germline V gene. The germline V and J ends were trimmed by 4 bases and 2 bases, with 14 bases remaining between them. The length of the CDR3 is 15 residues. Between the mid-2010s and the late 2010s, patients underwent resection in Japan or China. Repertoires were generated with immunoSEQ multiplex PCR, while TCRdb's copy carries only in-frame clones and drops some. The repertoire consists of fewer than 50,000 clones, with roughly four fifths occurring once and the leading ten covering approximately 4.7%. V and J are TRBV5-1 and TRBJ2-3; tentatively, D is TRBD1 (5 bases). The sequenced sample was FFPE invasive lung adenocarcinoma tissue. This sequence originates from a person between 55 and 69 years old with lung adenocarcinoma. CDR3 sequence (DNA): TGCGCCAGCAGCCCTGACAGCCGTCACACAGATACGCAGTATTTT. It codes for CASSPDSRHTDTQYF.